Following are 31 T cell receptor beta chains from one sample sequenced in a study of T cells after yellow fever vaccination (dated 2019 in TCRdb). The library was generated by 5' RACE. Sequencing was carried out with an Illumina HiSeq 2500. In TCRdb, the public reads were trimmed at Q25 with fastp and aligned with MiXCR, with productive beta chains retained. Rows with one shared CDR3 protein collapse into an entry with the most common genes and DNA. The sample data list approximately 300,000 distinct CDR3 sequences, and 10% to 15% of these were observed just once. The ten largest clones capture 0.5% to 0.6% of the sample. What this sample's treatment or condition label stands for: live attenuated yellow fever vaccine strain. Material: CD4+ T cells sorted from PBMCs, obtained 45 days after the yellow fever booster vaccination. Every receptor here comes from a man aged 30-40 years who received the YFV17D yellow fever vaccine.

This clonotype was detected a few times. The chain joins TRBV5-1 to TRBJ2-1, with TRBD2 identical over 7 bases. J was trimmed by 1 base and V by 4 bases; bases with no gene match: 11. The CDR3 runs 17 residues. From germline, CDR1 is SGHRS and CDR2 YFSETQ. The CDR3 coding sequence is TGCGCCAGCAGCCCCCTGGGCGCGGGAGATTCCTACAATGAGCAGTTCTTC. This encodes CASSPLGAGDSYNEQFF.

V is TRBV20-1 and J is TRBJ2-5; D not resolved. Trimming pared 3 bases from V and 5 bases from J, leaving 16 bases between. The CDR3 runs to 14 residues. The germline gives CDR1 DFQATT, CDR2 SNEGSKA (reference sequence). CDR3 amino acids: CSASPSLAGETQYF. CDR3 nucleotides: TGCAGTGCTAGCCCCTCCTTGGCCGGGGAGACCCAGTACTTC.

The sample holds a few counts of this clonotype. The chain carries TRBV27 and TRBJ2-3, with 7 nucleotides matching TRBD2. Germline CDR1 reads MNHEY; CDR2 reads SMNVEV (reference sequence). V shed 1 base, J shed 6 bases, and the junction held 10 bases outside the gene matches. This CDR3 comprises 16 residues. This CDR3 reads CASSLYRSASGDTQYF. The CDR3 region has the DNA TGTGCCAGCAGTTTATACCGTTCGGCTAGCGGTGATACGCAGTATTTT.

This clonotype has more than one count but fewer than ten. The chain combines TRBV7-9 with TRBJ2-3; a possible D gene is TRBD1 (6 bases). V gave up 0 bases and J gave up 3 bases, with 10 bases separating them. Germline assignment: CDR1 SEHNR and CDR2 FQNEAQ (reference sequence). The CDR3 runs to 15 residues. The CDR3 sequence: CASSLATGDTDTQYF. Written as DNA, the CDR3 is TGTGCCAGCAGCTTAGCGACAGGCGATACAGATACGCAGTATTTT.

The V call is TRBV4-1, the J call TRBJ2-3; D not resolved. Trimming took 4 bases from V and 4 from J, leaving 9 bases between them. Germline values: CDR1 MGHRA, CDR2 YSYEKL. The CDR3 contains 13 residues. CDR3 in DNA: TGCGCCAGCAGCCTCAGAGATCCAGATACGCAGTATTTT. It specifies CASSLRDPDTQYF.

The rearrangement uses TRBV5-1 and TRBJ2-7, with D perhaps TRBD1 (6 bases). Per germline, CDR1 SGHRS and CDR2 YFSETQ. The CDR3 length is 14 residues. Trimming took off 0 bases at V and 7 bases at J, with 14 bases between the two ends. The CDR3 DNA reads TGCGCCAGCAGCTTGGGGACAGAGGTTCGGGAGCAGTACTTC. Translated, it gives CASSLGTEVREQYF.

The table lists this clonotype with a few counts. CDR3 DNA: TGTGCCAGCAGCAAGCTAAACCCCCCCTACAATGAGCAGTTCTTC. Translation gives CASSKLNPPYNEQFF. V gene TRBV7-2 combines with J gene TRBJ2-1; D uncertain. CDR3 length: 15 residues. Deletions cut 5 bases from V and 2 bases from J, with 13 bases between. Looked up from germline, CDR1 is SGHTA and CDR2 is FQGNSA.

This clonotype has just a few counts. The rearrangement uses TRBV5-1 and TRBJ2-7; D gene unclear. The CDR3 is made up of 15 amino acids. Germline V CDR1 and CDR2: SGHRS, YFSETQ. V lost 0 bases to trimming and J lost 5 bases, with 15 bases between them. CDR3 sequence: CASSLAAALMDEQYF. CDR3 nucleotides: TGCGCCAGCAGCTTGGCCGCAGCCCTGATGGACGAGCAGTACTTC.

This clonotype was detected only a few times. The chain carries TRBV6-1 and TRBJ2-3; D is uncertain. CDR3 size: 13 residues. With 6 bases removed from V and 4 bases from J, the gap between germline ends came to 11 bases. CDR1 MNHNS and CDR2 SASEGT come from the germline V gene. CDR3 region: CASSSSHPDTQYF. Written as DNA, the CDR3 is TGTGCCAGCAGCTCGTCCCACCCAGATACGCAGTATTTT.

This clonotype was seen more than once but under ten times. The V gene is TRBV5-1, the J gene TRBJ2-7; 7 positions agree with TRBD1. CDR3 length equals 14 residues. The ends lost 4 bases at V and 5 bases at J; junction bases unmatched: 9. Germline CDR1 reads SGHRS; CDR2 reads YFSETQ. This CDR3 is CASSVGQEWDEQYF. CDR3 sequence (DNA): TGCGCCAGCAGCGTCGGACAGGAATGGGACGAGCAGTACTTC.

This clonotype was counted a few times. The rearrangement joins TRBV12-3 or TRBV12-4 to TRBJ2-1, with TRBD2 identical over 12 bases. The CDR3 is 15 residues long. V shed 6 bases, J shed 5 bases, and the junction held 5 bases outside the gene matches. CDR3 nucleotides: TGTGCCAGCAGACACCGGACTAGCGGGAACAATGAGCAGTTCTTC. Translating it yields CASRHRTSGNNEQFF.

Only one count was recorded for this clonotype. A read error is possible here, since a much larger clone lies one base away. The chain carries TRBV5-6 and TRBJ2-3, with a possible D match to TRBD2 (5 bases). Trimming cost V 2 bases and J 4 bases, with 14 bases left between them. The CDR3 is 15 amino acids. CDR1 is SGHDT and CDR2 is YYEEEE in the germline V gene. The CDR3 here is CASSFRGVVSDTQYF. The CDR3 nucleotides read TGTGCCAGCAGCTTTCGGGGTGTAGTCTCAGATACGCAGTATTTT.

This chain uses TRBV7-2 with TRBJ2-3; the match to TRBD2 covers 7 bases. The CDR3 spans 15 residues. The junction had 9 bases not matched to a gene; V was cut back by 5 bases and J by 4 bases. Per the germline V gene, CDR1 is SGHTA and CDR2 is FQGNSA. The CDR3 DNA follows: TGTGCCAGCAGCCCGGGGGGAGGGCCCCCAGATACGCAGTATTTT. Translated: CASSPGGGPPDTQYF.

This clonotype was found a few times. CDR3 sequence (DNA): TGTGCCAGCAGCCACACGCGTGGGACTAATCCCACTGAGCAGTTCTTC. It codes for CASSHTRGTNPTEQFF. The V and J genes are TRBV6-2 or TRBV6-3 and TRBJ2-1; 7 bases agree with TRBD2. CDR3 length equals 16 residues. Germline assignment: CDR1 MNHEY and CDR2 SVGEGT. The trim removed 6 bases at V and 9 bases at J, leaving 17 bases unmatched.

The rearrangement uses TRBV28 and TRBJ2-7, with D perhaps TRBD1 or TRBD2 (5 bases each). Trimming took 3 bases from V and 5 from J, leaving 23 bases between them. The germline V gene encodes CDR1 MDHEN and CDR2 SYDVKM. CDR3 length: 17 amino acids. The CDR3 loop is CASSFFFGDRVGDEQYF. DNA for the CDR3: TGTGCCAGCAGTTTCTTTTTCGGGGACCGGGTCGGCGACGAGCAGTACTTC.

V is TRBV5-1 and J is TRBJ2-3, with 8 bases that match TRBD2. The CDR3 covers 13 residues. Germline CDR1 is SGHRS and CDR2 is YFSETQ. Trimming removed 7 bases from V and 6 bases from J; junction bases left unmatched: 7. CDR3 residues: CASQWTSKDTQYF. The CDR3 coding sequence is TGCGCCAGCCAATGGACTAGCAAGGATACGCAGTATTTT. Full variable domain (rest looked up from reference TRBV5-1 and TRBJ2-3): KAGVTQTPRYLIKTRGQQVTLSCSPISGHRSVSWYQQTPGQGLQFLFEYFSETQRNKGNFPGRFSGRQFSNSRSEMNVSTLELGDSALYLCASQWTSKDTQYFGPGTRLTVL.

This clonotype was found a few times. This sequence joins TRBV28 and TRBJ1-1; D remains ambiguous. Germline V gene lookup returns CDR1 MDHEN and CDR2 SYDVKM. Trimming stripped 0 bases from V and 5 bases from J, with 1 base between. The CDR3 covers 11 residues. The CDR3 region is CASSLWTEAFF. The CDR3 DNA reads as TGTGCCAGCAGTTTATGGACTGAAGCTTTCTTT.

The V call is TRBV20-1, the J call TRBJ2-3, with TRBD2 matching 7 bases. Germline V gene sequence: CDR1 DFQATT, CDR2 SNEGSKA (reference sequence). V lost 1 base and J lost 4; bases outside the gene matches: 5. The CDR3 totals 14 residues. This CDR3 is CSARGGRAPDTQYF. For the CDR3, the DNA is TGCAGTGCTAGAGGGGGGAGGGCCCCAGATACGCAGTATTTT.

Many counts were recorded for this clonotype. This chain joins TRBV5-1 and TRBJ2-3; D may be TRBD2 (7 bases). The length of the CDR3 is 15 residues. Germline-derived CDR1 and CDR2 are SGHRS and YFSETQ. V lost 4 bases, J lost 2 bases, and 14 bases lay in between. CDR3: CASSIQGGVTDTQYF. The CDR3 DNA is TGCGCCAGCAGCATACAGGGAGGGGTCACAGATACGCAGTATTTT.

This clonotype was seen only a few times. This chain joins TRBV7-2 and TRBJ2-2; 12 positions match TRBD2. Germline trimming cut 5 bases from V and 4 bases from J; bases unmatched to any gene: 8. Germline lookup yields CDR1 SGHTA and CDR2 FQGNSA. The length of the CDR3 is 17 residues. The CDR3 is CASSPRTSGKGTGELFF. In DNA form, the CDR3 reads TGTGCCAGCAGCCCTCGGACTAGCGGGAAAGGCACCGGGGAGCTGTTTTTT.

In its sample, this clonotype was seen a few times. CDR3 protein: CASSLGFYRETQYF. In DNA form, the CDR3 reads TGTGCCAGCAGCTTAGGGTTCTACAGAGAGACCCAGTACTTC. The rearrangement uses TRBV7-2 and TRBJ2-5; D is uncertain. Germline V CDR1 and CDR2: SGHTA, FQGNSA. This CDR3 contains 14 residues. The germline V and J ends were trimmed by 1 base and 4 bases, with 10 bases remaining between them.

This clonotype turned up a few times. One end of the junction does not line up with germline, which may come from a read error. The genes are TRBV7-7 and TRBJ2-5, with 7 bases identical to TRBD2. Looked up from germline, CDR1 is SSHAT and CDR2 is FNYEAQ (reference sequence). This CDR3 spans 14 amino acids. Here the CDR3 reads CASSLGTIQETQYF. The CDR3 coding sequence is TGTGCTAGCAGCTTAGGGACTATCCAAGAGACCCAGTACTTC.

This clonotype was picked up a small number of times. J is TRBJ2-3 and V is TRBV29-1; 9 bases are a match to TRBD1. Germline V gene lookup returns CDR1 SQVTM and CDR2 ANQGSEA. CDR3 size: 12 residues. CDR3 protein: CSVGQGADTQYF. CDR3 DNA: TGCAGTGTGGGACAGGGCGCAGATACGCAGTATTTT.

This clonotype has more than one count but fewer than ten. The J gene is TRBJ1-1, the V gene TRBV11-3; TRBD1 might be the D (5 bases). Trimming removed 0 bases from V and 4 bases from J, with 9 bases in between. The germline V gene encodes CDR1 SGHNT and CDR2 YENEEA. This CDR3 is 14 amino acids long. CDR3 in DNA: TGTGCCAGCAGCTTAGAGGGGGAGAGCACTGAAGCTTTCTTT. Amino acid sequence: CASSLEGESTEAFF.

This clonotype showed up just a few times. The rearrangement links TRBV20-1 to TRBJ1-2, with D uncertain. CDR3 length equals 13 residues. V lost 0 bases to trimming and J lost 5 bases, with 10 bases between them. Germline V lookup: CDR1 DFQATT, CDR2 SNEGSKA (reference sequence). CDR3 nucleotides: TGCAGTGCTAGAGAACCCAGAGGGTATGGCTACACCTTC. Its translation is CSAREPRGYGYTF.

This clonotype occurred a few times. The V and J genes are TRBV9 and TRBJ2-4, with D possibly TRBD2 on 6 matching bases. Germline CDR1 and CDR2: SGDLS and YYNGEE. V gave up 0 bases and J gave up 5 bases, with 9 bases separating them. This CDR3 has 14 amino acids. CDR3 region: CASSVGAGENIQYF. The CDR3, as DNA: TGTGCCAGCAGCGTAGGAGCGGGCGAAAACATTCAGTACTTC.

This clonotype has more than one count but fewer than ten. DNA of the CDR3: TGTGCCAGCAGCCGACGACAGGGTCCCCGGACAGATACGCAGTATTTT. Amino acids: CASSRRQGPRTDTQYF. V and J are TRBV6-1 and TRBJ2-3; 7 bases match TRBD1. Per the germline V gene, CDR1 is MNHNS and CDR2 is SASEGT. The CDR3 length is 16 residues. V trimming: 6 bases; J trimming: 3 bases; junction bases outside the gene matches: 12.

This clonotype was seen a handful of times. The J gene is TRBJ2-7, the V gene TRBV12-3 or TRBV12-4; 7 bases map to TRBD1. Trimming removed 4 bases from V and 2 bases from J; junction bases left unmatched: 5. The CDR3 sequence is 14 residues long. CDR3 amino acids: CASSSMGQTYEQYF. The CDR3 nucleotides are TGTGCCAGCAGTTCGATGGGACAGACCTACGAGCAGTACTTC.

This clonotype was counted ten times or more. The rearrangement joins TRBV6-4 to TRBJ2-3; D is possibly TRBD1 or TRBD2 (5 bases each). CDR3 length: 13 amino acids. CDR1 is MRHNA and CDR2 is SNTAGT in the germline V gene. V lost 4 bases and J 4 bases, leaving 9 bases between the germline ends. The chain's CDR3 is CASSGGVADTQYF. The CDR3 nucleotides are TGTGCCAGCAGTGGAGGGGTGGCAGATACGCAGTATTTT.

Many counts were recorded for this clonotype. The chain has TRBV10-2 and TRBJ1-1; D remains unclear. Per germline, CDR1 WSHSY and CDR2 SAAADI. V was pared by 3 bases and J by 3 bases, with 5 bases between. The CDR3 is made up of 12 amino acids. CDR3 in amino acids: CASSDEYTEAFF. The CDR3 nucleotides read TGCGCCAGCAGTGACGAGTACACTGAAGCTTTCTTT.

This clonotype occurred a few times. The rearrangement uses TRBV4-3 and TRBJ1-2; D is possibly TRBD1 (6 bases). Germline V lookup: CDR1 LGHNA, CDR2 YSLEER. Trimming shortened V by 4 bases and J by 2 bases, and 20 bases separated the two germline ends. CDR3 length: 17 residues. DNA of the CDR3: TGCGCCAGCAGCCGCAGGGTCGGGGGCGAAAAGAACTATGGCTACACCTTC. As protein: CASSRRVGGEKNYGYTF.